The 5 T cell receptor beta chains listed next were all sequenced from one sample in a study of identical twins. TCRdb used MiXCR to reprocess the 5' RACE reads, holding one entry per CDR3 protein. The sample carries some 240,000 distinct CDR3 sequences, over 9.5% recorded once. Sequencing was performed on memory T cells sorted from blood. Receptors originate from a middle-aged man in good health.

There are many counts of this clonotype. The gene calls are TRBV7-3 and TRBJ2-1, with 9 bases that match TRBD2. The V gene end was trimmed by 6 bases and the J gene end by 0 bases; junction bases not matched to a gene: 3. CDR3 length: 15 residues. The V gene's germline CDR1 is SGHTA and CDR2 FQGTGA. The CDR3: CASSSGLASYNEQFF. Written as DNA, the CDR3 is TGTGCCAGCAGTTCGGGACTAGCCTCCTACAATGAGCAGTTCTTC.

DNA of the CDR3: TGTGCCAGCACCACAAGGGGGGTGCCTTCGAACACCGGGGAGCTGTTTTTT. Residues: CASTTRGVPSNTGELFF. This sequence joins TRBV7-2 and TRBJ2-2; D tentatively fits TRBD1 or TRBD2 (6 bases each). CDR3 size: 17 residues. CDR1 and CDR2 from the germline V gene are SGHTA and FQGNSA. V dropped 7 bases and J dropped 0 bases, with 18 bases sitting between them.

On this clonotype: At one boundary the junction diverges from the germline segment, which might be a read error. The chain employs TRBV7-6 and TRBJ2-1; unclear D gene. Germline V gives CDR1 SGHVS, CDR2 FNYEAQ. This CDR3 has 13 amino acids. The CDR3 nucleotides are TGTGCTAGCAGCTTAGCAAACAGAAATGAGCAGTTCTTC. Translating gives CASSLANRNEQFF.

The chain recombines TRBV5-5 with TRBJ1-1; no reliable D call. V lost 0 bases and J lost 7, with 10 bases in between. This CDR3 comprises 13 residues. CDR1 and CDR2 (germline): SGHKS, YYEKEE (reference sequence). This chain's CDR3 is CASSLAALREAFF. The CDR3 DNA sequence: TGTGCCAGCAGCTTGGCCGCCCTGCGTGAAGCTTTCTTT.

The table lists this clonotype with a few counts. The chain uses TRBV28 and TRBJ2-3; D is tentatively TRBD1 or TRBD2 (5 bases each). V was pared by 11 bases and J by 5 bases, with 17 bases between. Germline lookup yields CDR1 MDHEN and CDR2 SYDVKM. The CDR3 runs 13 residues. CDR3 protein: CAARSPGGDTQYF. CDR3 sequence (DNA): TGTGCCGCCAGATCCCCTGGGGGAGATACGCAGTATTTT.